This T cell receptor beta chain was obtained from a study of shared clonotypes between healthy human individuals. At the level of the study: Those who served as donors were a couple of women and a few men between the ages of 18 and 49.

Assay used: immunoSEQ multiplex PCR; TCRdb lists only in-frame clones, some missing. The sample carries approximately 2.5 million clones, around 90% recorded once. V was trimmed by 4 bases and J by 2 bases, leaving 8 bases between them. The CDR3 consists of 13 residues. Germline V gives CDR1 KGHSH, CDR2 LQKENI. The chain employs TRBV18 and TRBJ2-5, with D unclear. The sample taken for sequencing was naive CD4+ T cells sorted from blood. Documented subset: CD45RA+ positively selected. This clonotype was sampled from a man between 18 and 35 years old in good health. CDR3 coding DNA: TGTGCCAGCTCACTTGACACTCAAGAGACCCAGTACTTC. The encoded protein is CASSLDTQETQYF.